This section outlines one T cell receptor beta chain sequence together with its context. The sample belongs to a study of long-term antiretroviral therapy in people with HIV. Researchers ran immunoSEQ v3.0 at survey level. Some clones are missing from TCRdb's copy, which holds only in-frame ones; the method was immunoSEQ multiplex PCR. The table lists around 21,000 clones, about 86% of them singletons. The CDR3 contains 15 residues. CDR1 and CDR2 (germline): LNHDA, SQIVND (reference sequence). V gave up 1 base and J gave up 3 bases, with 12 bases separating them. The clonotype was recovered from a man between 35 and 55 years old with HIV. V usage is TRBV19 and J usage is TRBJ1-2; tentatively, D is TRBD1 (5 bases). This sample comprised unsorted PBMCs, obtained 0.1 years before starting antiretroviral therapy. The CDR3 nucleotides read TGTGCCAGTAGTATAGCAACCGGGACGGACTATGGCTACACCTTC. Amino acid sequence: CASSIATGTDYGYTF.